This T cell receptor beta chain was identified during a study of cytomegalovirus exposure and HLA in healthy donors. Study-level results: Per published accounts, TCR beta sequences correctly predicted the HLA-A and HLA-B alleles of most subjects.

This clone was seen only a few times. Its antigen is currently unknown. Vbeta (60) and Jbeta (13) primers were used in the PCR. TCRdb's copy holds only in-frame clones and misses some; the assay was immunoSEQ multiplex PCR. Of 200,000 or so clones detected, around 75% appear once; the ten largest clones hold approximately 0.39%. Germline values: CDR1 MNHEY, CDR2 SVGAGI. Between the trimmed V and J ends, which lost 3 bases and 1 base, there was a span of 15 bases. The CDR3 length is 16 residues. Sequenced input: PBMCs. This sequence joins TRBV6-5 and TRBJ1-2, with D possibly being TRBD1 (5 bases). The origin of this receptor is a male donor in good health and CMV-seropositive. The DNA of the CDR3 is TGTGCCAGCAGTTATGGGCGGGACCGGAATAACTATGGCTACACCTTC. Encoded protein: CASSYGRDRNNYGYTF.